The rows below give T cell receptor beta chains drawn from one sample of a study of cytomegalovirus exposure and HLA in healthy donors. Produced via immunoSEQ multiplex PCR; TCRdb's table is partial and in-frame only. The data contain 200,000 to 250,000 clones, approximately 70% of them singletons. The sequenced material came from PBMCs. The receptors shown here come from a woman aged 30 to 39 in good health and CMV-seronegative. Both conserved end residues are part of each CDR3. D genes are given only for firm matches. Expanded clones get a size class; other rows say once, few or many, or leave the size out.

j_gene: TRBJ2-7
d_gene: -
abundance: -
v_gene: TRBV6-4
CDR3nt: TGTGCCAGCAGGAGGGACTTCGGGTCCGGGGAGCAGTACTTC
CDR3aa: CASRRDFGSGEQYF

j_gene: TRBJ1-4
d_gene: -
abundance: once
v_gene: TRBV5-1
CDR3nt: TGCGCCAGCAGCTTTGGCAGTCTTAATGAAAAACTGTTTTTT
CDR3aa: CASSFGSLNEKLFF

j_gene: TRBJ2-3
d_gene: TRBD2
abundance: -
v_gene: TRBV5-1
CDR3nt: TGCGCCAGCAGCCCCGGACTAGCGGGAGGTCTCACAGATACGCAGTATTTT
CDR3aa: CASSPGLAGGLTDTQYF

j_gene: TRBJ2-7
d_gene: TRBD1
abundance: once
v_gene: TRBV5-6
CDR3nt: TGTGCCAGCAGCTTCGGACAGGGAAACGAGCAGTACTTC
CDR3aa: CASSFGQGNEQYF

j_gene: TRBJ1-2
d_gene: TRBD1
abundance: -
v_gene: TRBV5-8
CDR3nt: TGTGCCAGCAGCTTGGGGGTGGGGACAGGACAAGGCTACACCTTC
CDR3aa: CASSLGVGTGQGYTF

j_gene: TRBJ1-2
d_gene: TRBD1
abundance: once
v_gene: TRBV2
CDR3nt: TGTGCCAGCAGTGAAGTAGGACAGGGATATGGCTACACCTTC
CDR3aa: CASSEVGQGYGYTF

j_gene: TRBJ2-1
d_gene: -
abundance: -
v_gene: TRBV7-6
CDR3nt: TGTGCCAGCAGCTTATTCCCAGCGGCGTACAATGAGCAGTTCTTC
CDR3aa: CASSLFPAAYNEQFF

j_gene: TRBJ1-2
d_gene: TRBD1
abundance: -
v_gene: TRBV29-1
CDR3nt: TGCAGCGTTCTTCGGACAGGGGGGGGCTACACCTTC
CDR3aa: CSVLRTGGGYTF

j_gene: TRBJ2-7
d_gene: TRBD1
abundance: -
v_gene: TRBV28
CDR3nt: TGTGCCATAAGAGGACAGGGTAATTTCGCCTACGAGCAGTACTTC
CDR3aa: CAIRGQGNFAYEQYF

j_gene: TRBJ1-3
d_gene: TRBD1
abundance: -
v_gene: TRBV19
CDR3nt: TGTGCCAGTCGACAGGGGGTAGGGGGAAACACCATATATTTT
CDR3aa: CASRQGVGGNTIYF

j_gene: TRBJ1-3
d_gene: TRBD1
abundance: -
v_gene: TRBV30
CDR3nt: TGTGCCTACCAGACAGGGAGCGGAAACACCATATATTTT
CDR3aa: CAYQTGSGNTIYF

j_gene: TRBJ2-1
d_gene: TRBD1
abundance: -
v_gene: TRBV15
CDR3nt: TGTGCCACCAGCGAGATAACCAGGACAGGATCTTCTCTAGGCAATGAGCAGTTCTTC
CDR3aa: CATSEITRTGSSLGNEQFF

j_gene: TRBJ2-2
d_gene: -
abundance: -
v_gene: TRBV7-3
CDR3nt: TGTGCCAGCAGCCAGGGGTGCGGGGAGCTGTTTTTT
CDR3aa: CASSQGCGELFF

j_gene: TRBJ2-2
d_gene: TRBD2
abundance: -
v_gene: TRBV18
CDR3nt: TGTGCCAGCTCACCCACCCGGACTAGCGGGAGTGGCGGGGAGCTGTTTTTT
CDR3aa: CASSPTRTSGSGGELFF

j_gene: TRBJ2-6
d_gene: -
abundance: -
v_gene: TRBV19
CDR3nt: TGTGCCAGTAACCTAGCCGCTGGGGCCAACGTCCTGACTTTC
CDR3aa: CASNLAAGANVLTF

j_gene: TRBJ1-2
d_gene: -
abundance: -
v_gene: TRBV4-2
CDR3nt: TGTGCCAGCAGCCGGGGCGGGGGGGGTTTAGACTATGGCTACACCTTC
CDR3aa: CASSRGGGGLDYGYTF

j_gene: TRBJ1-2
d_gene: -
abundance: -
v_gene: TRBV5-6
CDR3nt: TGTGCCAGCAGCCGGACAGTAAGCTATGGCTACACCTTC
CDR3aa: CASSRTVSYGYTF

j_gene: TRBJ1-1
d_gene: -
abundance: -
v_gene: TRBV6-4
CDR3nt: TGTGCCAGCAGTGAACAAAGGGGAACTGAAGCTTTCTTT
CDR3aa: CASSEQRGTEAFF

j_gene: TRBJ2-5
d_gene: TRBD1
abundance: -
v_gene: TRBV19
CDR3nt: TGTGCCAGTAGTGATGGACAGGTAGCCTTCTACGAGCAATACTTC
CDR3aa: CASSDGQVAFYEQYF

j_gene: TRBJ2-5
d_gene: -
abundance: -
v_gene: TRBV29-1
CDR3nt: TGCAGCGTAGACAGAAGTCAAGAGACCCAGTACTTC
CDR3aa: CSVDRSQETQYF

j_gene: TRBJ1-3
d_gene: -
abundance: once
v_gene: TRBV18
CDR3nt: TGTGCCAGCACCCCCGCTGCGGGAAACACCATATATTTT
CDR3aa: CASTPAAGNTIYF

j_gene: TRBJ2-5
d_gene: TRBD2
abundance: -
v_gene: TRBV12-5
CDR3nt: TGTGCTAGTGGTTCTGGTACTAGCGGCCAAGAGACCCAGTACTTC
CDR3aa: CASGSGTSGQETQYF

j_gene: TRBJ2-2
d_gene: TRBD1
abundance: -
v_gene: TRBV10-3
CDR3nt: TGTGCCATCAGTGGGACAGGGACGAACACCGGGGAGCTGTTTTTT
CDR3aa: CAISGTGTNTGELFF

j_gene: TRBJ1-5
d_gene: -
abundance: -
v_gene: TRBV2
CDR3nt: TGTGCCAGCAGTGGACACCATAGCAATCAGCCCCAGCATTTT
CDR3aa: CASSGHHSNQPQHF

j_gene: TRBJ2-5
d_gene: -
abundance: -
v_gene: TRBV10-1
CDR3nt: TGCGCCACCGGACCAGGGGTTCCAGAGACCCAGTACTTC
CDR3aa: CATGPGVPETQYF

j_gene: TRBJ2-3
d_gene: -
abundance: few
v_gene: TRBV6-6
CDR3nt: TGTGCCAGCAGTTACTCCCCTACAGATACGCAGTATTTT
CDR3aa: CASSYSPTDTQYF

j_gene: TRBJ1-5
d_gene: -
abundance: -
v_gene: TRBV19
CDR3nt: TGTGCCAGTAGTATGTCGGCAGGGCATGATCAGCCCCAGCATTTT
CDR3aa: CASSMSAGHDQPQHF

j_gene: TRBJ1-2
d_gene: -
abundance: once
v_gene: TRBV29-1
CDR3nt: TGCAGCGTTGCGGACAGTTCTAACTATGGCTACACCTTC
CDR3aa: CSVADSSNYGYTF

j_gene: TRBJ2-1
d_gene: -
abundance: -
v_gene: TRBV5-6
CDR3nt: TGTGCCAGCAGCGCCGCTAGCGACCTTAGCTACAATGAGCAGTTCTTC
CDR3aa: CASSAASDLSYNEQFF

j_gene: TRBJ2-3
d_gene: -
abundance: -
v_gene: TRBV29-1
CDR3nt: TGCAGCGTTAGGGCGGGACGTGCTCCTAGCACAGATACGCAGTATTTT
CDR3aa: CSVRAGRAPSTDTQYF

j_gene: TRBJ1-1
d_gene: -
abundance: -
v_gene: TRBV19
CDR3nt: TGTGCCAGTAGTATCCTCGCGGGGCAGGGTCACACTGAAGCTTTCTTT
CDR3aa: CASSILAGQGHTEAFF

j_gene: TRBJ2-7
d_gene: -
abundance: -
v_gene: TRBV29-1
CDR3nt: TGCAGCCTCGGGGAGCAGTACTTC
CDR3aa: CSLGEQYF

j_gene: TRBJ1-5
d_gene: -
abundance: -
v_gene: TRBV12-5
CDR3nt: TGTGCTAGTGGTTTGGCCAACCTAATTGATCAGCCCCAGCATTTT
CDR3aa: CASGLANLIDQPQHF

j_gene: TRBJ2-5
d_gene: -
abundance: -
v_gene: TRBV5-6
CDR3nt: TGTGCCAGCAGCTTCGGGACAAGGTACCAAGAGACCCAGTACTTC
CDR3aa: CASSFGTRYQETQYF

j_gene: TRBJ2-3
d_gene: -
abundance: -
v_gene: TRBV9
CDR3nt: TGTGCCAGCAGCGTAGGCGGGGGCGGAGGCACAGATACGCAGTATTTT
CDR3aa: CASSVGGGGGTDTQYF

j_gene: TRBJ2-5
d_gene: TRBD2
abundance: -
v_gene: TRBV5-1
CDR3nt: TGCGCCAGCAGCTTGTCCCCTAGCGGGGTAGGAGAGACCCAGTACTTC
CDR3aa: CASSLSPSGVGETQYF

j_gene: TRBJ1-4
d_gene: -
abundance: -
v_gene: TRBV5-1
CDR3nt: TGCGCCAGCAGTTTGGGGTTGTGGATAGGACAATATCAAACAACTAATGAAAAACTGTTTTTT
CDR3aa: CASSLGLWIGQYQTTNEKLFF

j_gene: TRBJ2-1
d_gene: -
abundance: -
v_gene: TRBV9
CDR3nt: TGTGCCAGCAGCGTCACTAGTATCGATGAGCAGTTCTTC
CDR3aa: CASSVTSIDEQFF

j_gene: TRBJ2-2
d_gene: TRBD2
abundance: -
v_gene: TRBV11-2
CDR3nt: TGTGCCAGCAGCTTAGCCCTGCGCGGGGGGGCCGGGGAGCTGTTTTTT
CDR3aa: CASSLALRGGAGELFF

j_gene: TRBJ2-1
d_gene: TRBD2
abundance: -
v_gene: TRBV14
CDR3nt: TGTGCCAGCAGCCTTCGACTAGCGGGAGCGACTGAGCAGTTCTTC
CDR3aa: CASSLRLAGATEQFF

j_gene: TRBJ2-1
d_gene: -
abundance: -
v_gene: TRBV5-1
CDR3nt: TGCGCCAGCAGCTTAACAGAACGGAACAATGAGCAGTTCTTC
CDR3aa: CASSLTERNNEQFF

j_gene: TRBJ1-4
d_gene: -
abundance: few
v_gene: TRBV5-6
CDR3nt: TGTGCCAGCAGCTTGTTTTCGGTTGAAAAACTGTTTTTT
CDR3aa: CASSLFSVEKLFF

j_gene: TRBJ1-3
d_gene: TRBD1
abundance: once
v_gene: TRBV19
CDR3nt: TGTGCCAGTACGCAGGGGGCAGCTGGAAACACCATATATTTT
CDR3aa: CASTQGAAGNTIYF

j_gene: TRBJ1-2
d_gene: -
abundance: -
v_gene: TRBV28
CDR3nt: TGTGCCAGCAGTTTACAGGGTACTGACTACACCTTC
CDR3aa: CASSLQGTDYTF

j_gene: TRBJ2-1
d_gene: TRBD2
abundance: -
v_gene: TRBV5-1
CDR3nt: TGCGCCAGCAGCCTGGGGCGGGGACTAGCGGGAGGACCGGGCGGGAGCTCCTACAATGAGCAGTTCTTC
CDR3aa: CASSLGRGLAGGPGGSSYNEQFF

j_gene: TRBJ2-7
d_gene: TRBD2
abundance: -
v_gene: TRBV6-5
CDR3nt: TGTGCCAGCATCCAAACCGGGACTAGCGGCGAGCAGTACTTC
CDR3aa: CASIQTGTSGEQYF

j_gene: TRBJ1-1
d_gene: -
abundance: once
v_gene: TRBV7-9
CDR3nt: TGTGCCAGCCGGGGGGGAGGGGGGAGAGGGACTGAAGCTTTCTTT
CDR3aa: CASRGGGGRGTEAFF

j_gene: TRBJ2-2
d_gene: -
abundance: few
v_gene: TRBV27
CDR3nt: TGTGCCACATCCGTGGGGGCGAGCACCGGGGAGCTGTTTTTT
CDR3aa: CATSVGASTGELFF

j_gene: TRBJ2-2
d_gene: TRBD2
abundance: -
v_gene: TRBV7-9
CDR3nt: TGTGCCAGCAGCTCTAGCGGGCCCACCGGGGAGCTGTTTTTT
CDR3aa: CASSSSGPTGELFF

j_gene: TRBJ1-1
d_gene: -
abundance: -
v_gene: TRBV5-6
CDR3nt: TGTGCCAGCAGCCTCCAGGGACGGGGGGCTAGAACTGAAGCTTTCTTT
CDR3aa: CASSLQGRGARTEAFF

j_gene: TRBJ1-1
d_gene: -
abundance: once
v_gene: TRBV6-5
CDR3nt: TGTGCCAGCAGTGAGACAGGAATGAACACTGAAGCTTTCTTT
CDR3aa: CASSETGMNTEAFF

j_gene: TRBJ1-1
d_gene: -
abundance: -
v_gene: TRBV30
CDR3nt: TGTGCCTGGAGTGTCAACAGTCTGAACACTGAAGCTTTCTTT
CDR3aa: CAWSVNSLNTEAFF

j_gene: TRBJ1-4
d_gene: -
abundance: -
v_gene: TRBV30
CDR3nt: TGTGCCTACAGTCGGGGGGCGGAAAAACTGTTTTTT
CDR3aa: CAYSRGAEKLFF

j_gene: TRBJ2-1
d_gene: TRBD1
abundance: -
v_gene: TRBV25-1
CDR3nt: TGTGCCAGCAGTGAAACACGTCCGGGACAGGGGGGGAATGAGCAGTTCTTC
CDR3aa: CASSETRPGQGGNEQFF

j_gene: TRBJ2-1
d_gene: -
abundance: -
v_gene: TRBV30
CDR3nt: TGTGCCTGGAGTACCAGCGGCCTCGACAATGAGCAGTTCTTC
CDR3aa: CAWSTSGLDNEQFF

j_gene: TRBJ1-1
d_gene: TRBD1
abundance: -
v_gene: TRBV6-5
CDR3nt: TGTGCCAGCAGTCACAGGGGGCAGGAAGCTTTCTTT
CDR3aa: CASSHRGQEAFF

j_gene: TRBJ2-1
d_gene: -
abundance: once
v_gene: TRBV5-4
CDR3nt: TGTGCCAGCAGCTTCCGGGCCTATGGGGCATCCTACAATGAGCAGTTCTTC
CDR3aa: CASSFRAYGASYNEQFF

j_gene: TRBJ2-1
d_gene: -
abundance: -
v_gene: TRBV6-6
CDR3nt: TGTGCCAGCAGTTACTCGGGAAACCCAGCGGATGAGCAGTTCTTC
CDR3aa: CASSYSGNPADEQFF

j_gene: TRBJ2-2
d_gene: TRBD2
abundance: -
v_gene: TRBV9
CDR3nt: TGTGCCAGCAGCGTCGTAGCGGGAGAGGGGACCGGGGAGCTGTTTTTT
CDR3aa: CASSVVAGEGTGELFF